Listed below are T cell receptor beta chains from one sample, sequenced in a study of blood T cell repertoires in COVID-19. The method was immunoSEQ multiplex PCR; TCRdb's version includes in-frame clones alone and lacks a portion of them. Among about 200,000 clones, just under 85% were seen once, and the ten largest hold approximately 0.99%. Sequences were obtained from peripheral blood. Receptors originate from a man in his sixties with COVID-19, enrolled during active disease. CDR3s include the opening cysteine and the closing phenylalanine or tryptophan. The order of the fields is V gene, J gene, clone size, D gene, CDR3 DNA, CDR3 protein. The D gene is left open where the match is weak. Only part of the rows carry a size: once, few, many, or a class if the clone is expanded.

v_call: TRBV28
j_call: TRBJ2-1
clone_size: once
d_call: TRBD1
cdr3_nt: TGTGCCAGCAGTTTAGGGGACAGGGGTTACTACAATGAGCAGTTCTTC
cdr3_aa: CASSLGDRGYYNEQFF

v_call: TRBV5-4
j_call: TRBJ1-2
clone_size: few
d_call: TRBD1
cdr3_nt: TGTGCCAGCAGCTACGGACAGGGCAATGGCTACACCTTC
cdr3_aa: CASSYGQGNGYTF

v_call: TRBV30
j_call: TRBJ1-1
clone_size: NA
d_call: TRBD1
cdr3_nt: TGTGCCTGCTCTGAGACAGGGGGCTTCACTGAAGCTTTCTTT
cdr3_aa: CACSETGGFTEAFF

v_call: TRBV28
j_call: TRBJ1-1
clone_size: NA
d_call: NA
cdr3_nt: NA
cdr3_aa: CASSLFGGGAPFF

v_call: TRBV6-5
j_call: TRBJ1-2
clone_size: few
d_call: NA
cdr3_nt: TGTGCCAGCAGGGGGGGGGCGTCGAACTATGGCTACACCTTC
cdr3_aa: CASRGGASNYGYTF

v_call: TRBV5-1
j_call: TRBJ2-7
clone_size: once
d_call: NA
cdr3_nt: TGCGCCAGCAGCTTGTATCCCCCCTACGAGCAGTACTTC
cdr3_aa: CASSLYPPYEQYF

v_call: TRBV13
j_call: TRBJ2-1
clone_size: NA
d_call: NA
cdr3_nt: TGTGCCAGCAGCCCCTATGCGGGCCCCTACAATGAGCAGTTCTTC
cdr3_aa: CASSPYAGPYNEQFF

v_call: TRBV28
j_call: TRBJ1-5
clone_size: NA
d_call: NA
cdr3_nt: TGTGCCAGCAGAACATCTTCTCGTGGGCATCAGCCCCAGCATTTT
cdr3_aa: CASRTSSRGHQPQHF

v_call: TRBV9
j_call: TRBJ1-2
clone_size: NA
d_call: NA
cdr3_nt: TGTGCCAGCAGCGTAGGACTCCTCTATGGCTACACCTTC
cdr3_aa: CASSVGLLYGYTF

v_call: TRBV5-4
j_call: TRBJ1-1
clone_size: NA
d_call: TRBD1
cdr3_nt: TGTGCCAGCAGCGCGCTGACAGGGTGGAACACTGAAGCTTTCTTT
cdr3_aa: CASSALTGWNTEAFF

v_call: TRBV7-9
j_call: TRBJ1-2
clone_size: NA
d_call: NA
cdr3_nt: TGTGCCAGCAGTTCCCCGGCGGATGGCTACACCTTC
cdr3_aa: CASSSPADGYTF